Described below is a single T cell receptor beta chain sequence and its context. It has no known antigen specificity. Base qualities are not provided; no much larger clone lies one nucleotide away. The record originates from a study of long-term antiretroviral therapy in people with HIV (dated by TCRdb to between 2021 and 2023). Broadly, across the study: Collection of the earliest samples took place about a decade ahead of the 2015 WHO recommendation for immediate ART, at a time when ART was typically delayed until CD4 counts fell. Eleven of the 30 participants with HIV were female. This retrospective serial study examined whether starting ART and sustained HIV suppression were associated with changes in the composition and diversity of the TRB repertoire in peripheral blood. Test extractions of a monoclonal T-cell line alongside 33 polyclonal samples showed no cross-contamination during QIAcube processing. A total of 192 cryopreserved PBMC samples came from roughly 30 adults with confirmed HIV infection and were collected serially over a mean of about six years (range 1-12). Paper-wide results and their limitations: ART initiation was associated with a significant increase in TRB diversity, but diversity stayed significantly below transplant donor controls even after long-term ART. Because pre-ART samples had limited cell numbers, profiling was done on unsorted PBMC rather than on sorted CD4+ and CD8+ T cells. Inferences about post-ART repertoire changes were limited because no data were available on ART adherence, viral resistance or therapy changes. HIV repertoires had narrower CDR3 length ranges than controls, and the network structure suggested an antigen-experienced repertoire that shifted only slightly toward naive after ART. Since PBMC availability was limited, sequencing covered only the TCR beta chain, with no alpha chain pairing. Samples dated from the mid-2000s to the late 2010s, and the ART regimens used may be less effective than current ones. Expanded TRB clones identified before ART initiation dominated the repertoire across all time points, though the dominance fluctuated and decreased in many PLHIV after ART.

Inclusion was restricted to participants for whom at least one PBMC sample before ART initiation and at least two post-ART samples were available. All participants with HIV were treated in the United States of America. Cryopreserved samples of roughly 0.95-10 million PBMC were thawed and washed before DNA extraction. At the time of the earliest PBMC sample, participants with HIV were aged between 23 and 54 years. PBMC samples were contributed by each participant from 1-4 timepoints before ART initiation and 2-8 timepoints after ART initiation, with a median of 7 samples. For every participant, serial HIV viral load, CD4+ T-cell count, ART history and demographic data were obtained. Using a Qiagen kit on a QIAcube, genomic DNA was extracted from unsorted PBMC, with samples processed in batches of 12. V is pruned by 5 bases and J by 8 bases, leaving 17 bases of the junction without a gene match. Via the germline V gene, CDR1 is SGHDT and CDR2 YYEEEE. The CDR3 measures 16 amino acids from cysteine to phenylalanine. Here the CDR3 DNA is all that survives: 48 bases in frame from base 1.

The immunoSEQ hsTCRB v3.0 assay was used at survey level resolution to sequence the TRB variable region. A depth of roughly 35,000-55,000 T-cell genomes per sample was targeted for TRB sequencing. TRB libraries were pooled and sequenced on an Illumina MiSeq using a v3 150-cycle kit. The study's processing was this. Repertoire analysis was run in R within a reproducible Nextflow workflow that covered QC, data transformation and analysis. LymphoSeq2, an R package for exploring AIRR-Seq data, was used to implement custom analyses. Four samples yielding fewer than 5000 total TRB sequences were excluded, leaving around 190 analyzed HIV repertoires. Among the roughly 200 retained HIV repertoires, 55 to 60 were collected before ART initiation and approximately 130 were collected after ART initiation. Repertoires were downsampled to 5000 TRB nucleotide sequences, with summary statistics averaged over 100 downsampling iterations. Only TRB sequences with CDR3 regions of at least seven amino acids were retained for analysis. Two measures captured diversity: a Shannon entropy-derived clonality score and the Gini coefficient. In repertoire networks, the top 5000 CDR3 amino acid sequences were linked whenever an edit distance of one separated two sequences. For TRB CDR3 amino acid sequences, GLIPH2 was used to predict antigen specificity groups and MHC restriction. Known CMV, EBV, HIV or tissue antigen associations were flagged by matching CDR3 amino acid sequences against VDJdb and McPAS-TCR. Pre-ART, post-ART and control groups were compared with Wilcoxon signed-rank tests and Holm-Bonferroni correction. Held by TCRdb, this immuneACCESS table contains in-frame sequences only and omits some clones. Under half of the omission traces to an unresolved V gene where checked; the cause of the rest is unknown. V and J calls and clone size are as listed in that table; D and trimming were resolved from the DNA. Here the sample has around 21,000 clones; approximately 81% occur a single time. The top ten constitute more than 10% of the sample.

The sample was unsorted PBMCs, taken 0.1 years before starting antiretroviral therapy. This clonotype was obtained from a man aged 40-55 years with HIV. In this chain, TRBV5-6 is recombined with TRBJ1-2; TRBD1 lines up with 8 middle nucleotides. The CDR3: CASRFGTGVTGSGYTF. The DNA sequence is given as TGTGCCAGCAGGTTCGGGACAGGCGTCACGGGGAGCGGCTACACCTTC.